These 12 T cell receptor beta chains were sequenced from one sample in a study of T cell changes during pregnancy in multiple sclerosis. This table comes from immunoSEQ multiplex PCR, and its TCRdb copy is limited to in-frame clones, with some not included. Of about 20,000 clones listed, roughly nine tenths are singletons. The specimen comprised CD8+ T cells from peripheral blood mononuclear cells, sampled after pregnancy. All receptors come from a female donor in good health, enrolled as a control in a pregnancy study.

V is TRBV19 and J is TRBJ1-5; D is unresolved. V was pared by 7 bases and J by 2 bases, with 18 bases between. The CDR3 has 16 amino acids. The germline V gene encodes CDR1 LNHDA and CDR2 SQIVND (reference sequence). The CDR3, as DNA: TGTGCCAGTAACGGCGGGGAGGCGAGGGGCAATCAGCCCCAGCATTTT. The encoded protein is CASNGGEARGNQPQHF.

The chain has TRBV30 and TRBJ2-2; possible D gene TRBD1, 6 bases. The length of the CDR3 is 13 residues. Germline V gives CDR1 GTSNPN, CDR2 SVGIG (reference sequence). V gave up 2 bases and J gave up 9 bases, with 13 bases separating them. The CDR3 DNA is TGTGCCTGGAGTAGGGACATTTTAAGGGAGCTGTTTTTT. It encodes CAWSRDILRELFF.

This clone was counted a single time. CDR3 amino acids: CASWAEGEGSHGYTF. CDR3 in DNA: TGTGCCAGCTGGGCAGAGGGCGAAGGTTCGCATGGCTACACCTTC. The chain employs TRBV6-6 and TRBJ1-2; D ambiguous. This CDR3 region has 15 residues. Trimming cost V 8 bases and J 6 bases, with 22 bases left between them. The V gene's germline CDR1 is MNHNY and CDR2 SVGAGI (reference sequence).

V and J are TRBV30 and TRBJ1-1; perhaps TRBD1 as D (5 bases). Per germline, CDR1 GTSNPN and CDR2 SVGIG (reference sequence). V lost 0 bases and J 3 bases, leaving 8 bases between the germline ends. The CDR3 runs to 13 residues. The CDR3 loop is CAWSVGAYTEAFF. The CDR3 bases are TGTGCCTGGAGTGTAGGGGCTTACACTGAAGCTTTCTTT.

The chain joins TRBV11-2 to TRBJ2-3; D is possibly TRBD2 (6 bases). The CDR3 sequence is 16 residues long. Germline V lookup: CDR1 SGHAT, CDR2 FQNNGV. V was trimmed by 4 bases and J by 1 base, leaving 15 bases between them. CDR3 residues: CASSSDGGAGTDTQYF. DNA for the CDR3: TGTGCCAGCAGCTCCGATGGAGGGGCCGGCACAGATACGCAGTATTTT. Variable domain in full (rest from reference TRBV11-2 and TRBJ2-3): EAGVAQSPRYKIIEKRQSVAFWCNPISGHATLYWYQQILGQGPKLLIQFQNNGVVDDSQLPKDRFSAERLKGVDSTLKIQPAKLEDSAVYLCASSSDGGAGTDTQYFGPGTRLTVL.

V usage is TRBV5-6 and J usage is TRBJ2-7; D possibly corresponds to TRBD1 (6 bases). This CDR3 has 14 residues. V lost 0 bases and J lost 4, with 11 bases in between. Germline values: CDR1 SGHDT, CDR2 YYEEEE. CDR3 bases: TGTGCCAGCAGCTTGGACAGGGTCGATTACGAGCAGTACTTC. Amino acid sequence: CASSLDRVDYEQYF.

The rearrangement links TRBV21-1 to TRBJ2-2; the table assigns TRBD2, which was not confirmed against the DNA. TRBV21-1 is a pseudogene segment. CDR3 length: 17 residues. The CDR3 protein is CASSKGETDETTGELFF. The CDR3, as DNA: TGTGCCAGCAGCAAAGGGGAGACTGATGAGACCACCGGGGAGCTGTTTTTT.

The chain links TRBV15 to TRBJ2-7; the match to TRBD1 covers 10 bases. The V gene's germline CDR1 is LNHNV and CDR2 YYDKDF (reference sequence). V trimming: 2 bases; J trimming: 7 bases; junction bases outside the gene matches: 8. This CDR3 is built from 15 residues. CDR3: CATSRTAGTGEEQYF. CDR3 nucleotide sequence: TGTGCCACCAGCAGAACCGCCGGGACAGGGGAAGAGCAGTACTTC. The full variable domain, its missing parts supplied by reference TRBV15 and TRBJ2-7, is DAMVIQNPRYQVTQFGKPVTLSCSQTLNHNVMYWYQQKSSQAPKLLFHYYDKDFNNEADTPDNFQSRRPNTSFCFLDIRSPGLGDTAMYLCATSRTAGTGEEQYFGPGTRLTVT.

The genes are TRBV27 and TRBJ1-1, with D possibly being TRBD1 (6 bases). In germline, CDR1 is MNHEY, CDR2 SMNVEV (reference sequence). This CDR3 comprises 17 residues. The V and J ends lost 0 bases and 0 bases respectively, with 14 bases between them. As DNA, the CDR3 is TGTGCCAGCAGTTTATCGAACGGGGGGCCCGTGAACACTGAAGCTTTCTTT. It is translated as CASSLSNGGPVNTEAFF.

As DNA, the CDR3 is TGTGCCAGCAGCCGAGGAGGGGAGTGGTTCAATGAGCAGTTCTTC. Translating gives CASSRGGEWFNEQFF. The chain has TRBV27 and TRBJ2-1; TRBD2 might be the D (6 bases). The germline V gene encodes CDR1 MNHEY and CDR2 SMNVEV (reference sequence). This CDR3 is built from 15 residues. Deletions cut 6 bases from V and 6 bases from J, with 18 bases between.

The rearrangement joins TRBV7-7 to TRBJ2-3; D tentatively reads TRBD1 or TRBD2 (6 bases each). This CDR3 comprises 15 residues. Germline values: CDR1 SSHAT, CDR2 FNYEAQ (reference sequence). As DNA, the CDR3 is TGTGCTAGCGGTCGGGCAGGGGCGCCCCCAGATACGCAGTATTTT. Translated: CASGRAGAPPDTQYF.

The rearrangement uses TRBV14 and TRBJ2-2, with 9 bases lining up with TRBD1. V lost 6 bases and J lost 4; bases outside the gene matches: 3. The CDR3 has 14 amino acids. Germline-derived CDR1 and CDR2 are SGHDN and FVKESK. CDR3 DNA sequence: TGTGCCAGCAGACAGGGGGCTGGCACCGGGGAGCTGTTTTTT. As protein: CASRQGAGTGELFF.